One sample yielded the 9 T cell receptor beta chains listed below, sequenced in a study of blood T cells in healthy people across ages. The use of a sample-barcoded 5' primer and a J-beta primer mix characterized a second PCR of 7 to 11 cycles. Each CDR3 protein gets one entry after TCRdb re-called the 5' RACE reads with MiXCR. Among hundreds of thousands of distinct CDR3 sequences, around 42% were seen once, and the ten largest hold around 21%. The sample consisted of blood. The source of these receptors is a man aged 55 to 70 in good health.

This clonotype came up once. The rearrangement uses TRBV28 and TRBJ2-1, with 8 bases identical to TRBD1. CDR1 is MDHEN and CDR2 is SYDVKM in the germline V gene. The CDR3 has 14 amino acids. The ends lost 6 bases at V and 13 bases at J; junction bases unmatched: 14. CDR3 nucleotide sequence: TGTGCCAGCAGAACCCCCGGGACAGGTCAGACCCAGTTCTTC. Translated: CASRTPGTGQTQFF.

This clonotype was seen repeatedly, ten times or more. The chain couples TRBV7-2 to TRBJ2-7, with 9 bases identical to TRBD2. Germline assignment: CDR1 SGHTA and CDR2 FQGNSA. The CDR3 length is 16 residues. V gave up 3 bases and J gave up 5 bases; unmatched junction bases: 11. CDR3 sequence (DNA): TGTGCCAGCAGCTTTTTAGCGGGGGCGATTCCACACGAGCAGTACTTC. It codes for CASSFLAGAIPHEQYF.

This clonotype was observed a few times. This chain links TRBV12-3 or TRBV12-4 with TRBJ2-7, with a tentative D call TRBD1 (6 bases). CDR3 length: 13 residues. V was clipped by 8 bases and J by 4 bases, with 15 bases between them. CDR3 protein: CASGRGRRYEQYF. The CDR3 region has the DNA TGTGCCAGCGGCAGGGGTAGGAGGTACGAGCAGTACTTC.

A note on this clonotype: At one end the junction does not follow the germline gene, possibly because of a read error. This chain links TRBV20-1 with TRBJ1-4; TRBD1 might be the D (5 bases). The length of the CDR3 is 15 residues. Germline-derived CDR1 and CDR2 are DFQATT and SNEGSKA (reference sequence). The CDR3 loop is CSARDLRTTNEELFF. CDR3 nucleotide sequence: TGCAGTGCTAGAGATTTGAGGACAACTAATGAAGAACTGTTTTTT.

The chain combines TRBV12-3 or TRBV12-4 with TRBJ2-1, with 10 bases fitting TRBD1. The V gene end was trimmed by 6 bases and the J gene end by 7 bases; junction bases not matched to a gene: 9. This CDR3 region has 15 residues. CDR3 coding DNA: TGTGCCAGCAGCCACGGGACAGGGGCCGTAAATGAGCAGTTCTTC. It translates to CASSHGTGAVNEQFF.

The chain combines TRBV24-1 with TRBJ2-3; D perhaps matches TRBD2 (5 bases). This CDR3 has 16 amino acids. V shed 4 bases and J shed 1 base, with 14 bases lying between them. CDR1 KGHDR and CDR2 SFDVKD come from the germline V gene. The chain's CDR3 is CATSDPLASGTDTQYF. The CDR3 nucleotides read TGTGCCACCAGTGACCCCCTAGCCTCAGGCACAGATACGCAGTATTTT.

This clonotype showed up just a few times. V and J are TRBV29-1 and TRBJ2-1, with D possibly TRBD1 on 6 matching bases. Trimming cost V 7 bases and J 7 bases, with 14 bases left between them. CDR1 is SQVTM and CDR2 is ANQGSEA in the germline V gene. This CDR3 contains 12 residues. The CDR3 sequence is CSEMTGVNEQFF. The CDR3 DNA reads as TGCAGCGAGATGACAGGAGTAAATGAGCAGTTCTTC.

The rearrangement joins TRBV7-8 to TRBJ2-7; a possible D gene is TRBD2 (5 bases). In germline, CDR1 is SGHVS, CDR2 FQNEAQ. The CDR3 has 16 amino acids. V shed 5 bases and J shed 2 bases, with 19 bases lying between them. The CDR3: CASSNIGGPSPYEQYF. CDR3 DNA: TGTGCCAGCAGCAACATCGGCGGGCCCTCACCCTACGAGCAGTACTTC.

J is TRBJ2-1 and V is TRBV7-2, with 7 nucleotides matching TRBD1. The CDR3 has 14 amino acids. Germline V gives CDR1 SGHTA, CDR2 FQGNSA. V shed 5 bases, J shed 5 bases, and the junction held 6 bases outside the gene matches. The CDR3 coding sequence is TGTGCCAGCAGCCAGGAGACAGGGCACAATGAGCAGTTCTTC. Translation gives CASSQETGHNEQFF.